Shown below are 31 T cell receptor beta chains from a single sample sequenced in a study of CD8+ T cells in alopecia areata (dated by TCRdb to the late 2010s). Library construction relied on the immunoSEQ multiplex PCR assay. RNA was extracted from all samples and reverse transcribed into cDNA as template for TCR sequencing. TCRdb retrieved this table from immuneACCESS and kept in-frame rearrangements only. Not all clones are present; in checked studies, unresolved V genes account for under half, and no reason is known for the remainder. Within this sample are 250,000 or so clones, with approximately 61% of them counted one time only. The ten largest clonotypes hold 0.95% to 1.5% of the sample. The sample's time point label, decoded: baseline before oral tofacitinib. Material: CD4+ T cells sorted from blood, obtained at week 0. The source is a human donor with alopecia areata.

Here the CDR3 reads CASRAGLWNEQFF. The CDR3 coding sequence is TGTGCCAGCAGGGCAGGATTGTGGAATGAGCAGTTCTTC. The chain couples TRBV6-5 to TRBJ2-1; no definite D call. With 6 bases removed from V and 7 bases from J, the gap between germline ends came to 13 bases. The CDR3 extends over 13 amino acids. Germline V gives CDR1 MNHEY, CDR2 SVGAGI.

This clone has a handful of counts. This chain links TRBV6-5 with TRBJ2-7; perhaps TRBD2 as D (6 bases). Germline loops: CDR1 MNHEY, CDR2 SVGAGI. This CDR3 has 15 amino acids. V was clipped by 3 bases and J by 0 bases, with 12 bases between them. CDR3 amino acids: CASSYGLGGSYEQYF. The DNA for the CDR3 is TGTGCCAGCAGTTATGGACTGGGGGGCTCCTACGAGCAGTACTTC.

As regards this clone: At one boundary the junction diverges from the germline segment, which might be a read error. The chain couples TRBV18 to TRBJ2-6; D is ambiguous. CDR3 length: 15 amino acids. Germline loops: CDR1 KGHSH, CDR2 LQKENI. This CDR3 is CASSPQASGANVLTF. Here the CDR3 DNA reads TGTGCCAGCTCCCCACAAGCCTCTGGGGCCAACGTCCTGACTTTC.

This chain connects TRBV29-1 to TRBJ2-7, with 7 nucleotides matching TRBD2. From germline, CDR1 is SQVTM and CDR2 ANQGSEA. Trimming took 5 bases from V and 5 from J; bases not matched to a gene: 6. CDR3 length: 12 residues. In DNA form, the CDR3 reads TGCAGCGTTAACCCGGGGGGTGACGAGCAGTACTTC. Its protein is CSVNPGGDEQYF.

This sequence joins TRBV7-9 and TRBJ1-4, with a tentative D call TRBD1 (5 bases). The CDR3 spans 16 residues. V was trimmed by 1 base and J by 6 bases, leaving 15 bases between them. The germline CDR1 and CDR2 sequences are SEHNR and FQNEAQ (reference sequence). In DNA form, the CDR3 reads TGTGCCAGCAGCTTAGACGTGTTCCAGGGAGATGAAAAACTGTTTTTT. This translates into CASSLDVFQGDEKLFF.

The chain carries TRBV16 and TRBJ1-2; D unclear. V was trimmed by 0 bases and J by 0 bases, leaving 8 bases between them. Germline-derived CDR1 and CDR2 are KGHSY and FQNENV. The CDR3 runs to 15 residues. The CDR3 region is CASSQSQFTNYGYTF. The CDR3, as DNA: TGTGCCAGCAGCCAATCCCAGTTTACTAACTATGGCTACACCTTC.

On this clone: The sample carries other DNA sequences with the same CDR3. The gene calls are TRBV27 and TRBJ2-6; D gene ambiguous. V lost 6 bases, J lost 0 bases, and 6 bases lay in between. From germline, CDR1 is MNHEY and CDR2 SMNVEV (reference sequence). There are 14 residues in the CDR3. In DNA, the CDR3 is TGTGCCAGCAGCCTGAGCTCTGGGGCCAACGTCCTGACTTTC. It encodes CASSLSSGANVLTF.

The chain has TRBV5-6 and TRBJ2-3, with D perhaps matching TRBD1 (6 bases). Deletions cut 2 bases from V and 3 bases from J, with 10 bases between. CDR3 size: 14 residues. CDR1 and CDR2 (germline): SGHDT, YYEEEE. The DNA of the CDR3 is TGTGCCAGCAGCTTTGGTCAGGGGACAGATACGCAGTATTTT. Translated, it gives CASSFGQGTDTQYF.

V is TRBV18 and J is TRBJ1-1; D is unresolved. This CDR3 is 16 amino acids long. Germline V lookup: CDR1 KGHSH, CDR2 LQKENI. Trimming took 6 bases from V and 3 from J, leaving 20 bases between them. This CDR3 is CASSPREALADTEAFF. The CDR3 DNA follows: TGTGCCAGCTCCCCCCGAGAGGCCCTAGCGGACACTGAAGCTTTCTTT.

The CDR3 DNA sequence: TGCAGCGTTGTGACAGGGAACGTTAATCAGCCCCAGCATTTT. Its translation is CSVVTGNVNQPQHF. The chain carries TRBV29-1 and TRBJ1-5, with 7 positions matching TRBD1. V dropped 4 bases and J dropped 4; count of bases not matched to a gene: 7. The CDR3 runs to 14 residues. The germline V gene encodes CDR1 SQVTM and CDR2 ANQGSEA.

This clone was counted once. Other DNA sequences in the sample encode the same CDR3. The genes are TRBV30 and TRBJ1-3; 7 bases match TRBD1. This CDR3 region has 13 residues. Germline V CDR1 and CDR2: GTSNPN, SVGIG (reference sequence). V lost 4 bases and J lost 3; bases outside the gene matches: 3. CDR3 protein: CAWNRDSGNTIYF. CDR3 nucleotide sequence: TGTGCCTGGAATCGGGACAGTGGAAACACCATATATTTT.

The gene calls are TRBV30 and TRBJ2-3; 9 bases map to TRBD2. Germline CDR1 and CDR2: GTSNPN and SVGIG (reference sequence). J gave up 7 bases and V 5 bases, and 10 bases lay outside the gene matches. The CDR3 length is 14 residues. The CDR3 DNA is TGTGCCTGGCGAAAGTTAGCGGGGGATTATACGCAGTATTTT. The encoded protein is CAWRKLAGDYTQYF. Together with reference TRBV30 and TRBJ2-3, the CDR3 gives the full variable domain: SQTIHQWPATLVQPVGSPLSLECTVEGTSNPNLYWYRQAAGRGLQLLFYSVGIGQISSEVPQNLSASRPQDRQFILSSKKLLLSDSGFYLCAWRKLAGDYTQYFGPGTRLTVL.

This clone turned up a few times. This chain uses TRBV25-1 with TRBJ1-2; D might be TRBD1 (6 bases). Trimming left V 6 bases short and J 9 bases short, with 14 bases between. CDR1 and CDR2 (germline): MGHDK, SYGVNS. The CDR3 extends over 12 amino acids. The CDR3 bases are TGTGCCAGCAGCGGGGGCGCGTCCAGCTACACCTTC. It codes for CASSGGASSYTF.

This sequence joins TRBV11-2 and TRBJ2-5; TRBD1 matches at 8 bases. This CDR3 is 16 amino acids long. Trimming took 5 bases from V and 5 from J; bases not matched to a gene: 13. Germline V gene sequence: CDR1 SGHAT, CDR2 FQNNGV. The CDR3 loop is CASSKPAQGARETQYF. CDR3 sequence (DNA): TGTGCCAGCAGCAAGCCCGCGCAGGGGGCCCGGGAGACCCAGTACTTC.

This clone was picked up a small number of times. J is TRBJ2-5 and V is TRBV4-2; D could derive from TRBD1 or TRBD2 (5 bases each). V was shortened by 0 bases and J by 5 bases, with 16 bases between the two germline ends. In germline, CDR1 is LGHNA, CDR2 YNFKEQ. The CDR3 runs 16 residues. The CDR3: CASSQEPGPHVETQYF. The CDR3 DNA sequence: TGTGCCAGCAGCCAAGAGCCGGGACCCCATGTGGAGACCCAGTACTTC.

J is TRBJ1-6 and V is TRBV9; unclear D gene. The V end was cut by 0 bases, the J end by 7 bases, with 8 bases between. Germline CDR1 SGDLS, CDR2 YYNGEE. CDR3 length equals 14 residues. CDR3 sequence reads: CASSVAVTNSPLHF. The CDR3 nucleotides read TGTGCCAGCAGCGTAGCCGTCACCAATTCACCCCTCCACTTT.

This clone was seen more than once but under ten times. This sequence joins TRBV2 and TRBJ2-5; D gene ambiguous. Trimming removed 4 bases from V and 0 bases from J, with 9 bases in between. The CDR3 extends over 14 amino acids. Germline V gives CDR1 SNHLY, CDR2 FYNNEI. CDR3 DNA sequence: TGTGCCAGCAGTGGGATGAAGTACCAAGAGACCCAGTACTTC. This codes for CASSGMKYQETQYF.

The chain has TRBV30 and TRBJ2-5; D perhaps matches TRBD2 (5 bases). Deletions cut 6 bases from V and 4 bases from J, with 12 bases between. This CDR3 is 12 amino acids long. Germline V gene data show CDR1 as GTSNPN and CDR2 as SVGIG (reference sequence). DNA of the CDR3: TGTGCCTGCCGTTCGGCGGGAGAGACCCAGTACTTC. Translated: CACRSAGETQYF. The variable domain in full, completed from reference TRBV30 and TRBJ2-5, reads SQTIHQWPATLVQPVGSPLSLECTVEGTSNPNLYWYRQAAGRGLQLLFYSVGIGQISSEVPQNLSASRPQDRQFILSSKKLLLSDSGFYLCACRSAGETQYFGPGTRLLVL.

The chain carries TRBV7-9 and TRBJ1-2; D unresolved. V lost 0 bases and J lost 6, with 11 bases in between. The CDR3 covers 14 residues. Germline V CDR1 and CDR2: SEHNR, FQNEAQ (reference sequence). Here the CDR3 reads CASSLASGGHGYTF. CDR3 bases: TGTGCCAGCAGCTTAGCGTCGGGAGGCCATGGCTACACCTTC.

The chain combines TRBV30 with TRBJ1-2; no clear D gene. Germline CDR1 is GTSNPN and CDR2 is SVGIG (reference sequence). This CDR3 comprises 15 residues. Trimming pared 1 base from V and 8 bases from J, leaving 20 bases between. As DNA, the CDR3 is TGTGCCTGGAGTGCGGGAATCATCTCCGTCTTGGGCTACACCTTC. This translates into CAWSAGIISVLGYTF.

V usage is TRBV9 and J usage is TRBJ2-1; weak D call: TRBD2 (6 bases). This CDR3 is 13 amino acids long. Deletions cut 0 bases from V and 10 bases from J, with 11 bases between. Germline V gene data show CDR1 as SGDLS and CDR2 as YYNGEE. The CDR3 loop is CASSVGLAWEQFF. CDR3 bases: TGTGCCAGCAGCGTAGGCCTAGCGTGGGAGCAGTTCTTC.

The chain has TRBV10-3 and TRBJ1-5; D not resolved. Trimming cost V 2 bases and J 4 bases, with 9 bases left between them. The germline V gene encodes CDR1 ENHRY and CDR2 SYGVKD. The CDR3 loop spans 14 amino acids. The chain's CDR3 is CAISENGPNQPQHF. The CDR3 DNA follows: TGTGCCATCAGTGAGAATGGCCCGAATCAGCCCCAGCATTTT.

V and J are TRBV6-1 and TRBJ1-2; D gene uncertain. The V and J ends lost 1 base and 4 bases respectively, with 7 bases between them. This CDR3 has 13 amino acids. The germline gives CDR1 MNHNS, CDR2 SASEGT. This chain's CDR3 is CASSEGHFYGYTF. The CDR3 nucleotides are TGTGCCAGCAGTGAAGGACACTTCTATGGCTACACCTTC.

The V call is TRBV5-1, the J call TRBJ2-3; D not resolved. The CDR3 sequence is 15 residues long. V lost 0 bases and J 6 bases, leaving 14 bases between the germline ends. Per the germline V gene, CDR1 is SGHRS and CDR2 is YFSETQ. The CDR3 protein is CASSLASSEADTQYF. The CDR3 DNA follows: TGCGCCAGCAGCTTGGCGAGTTCAGAGGCGGATACGCAGTATTTT.

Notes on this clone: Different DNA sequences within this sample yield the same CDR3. The chain's CDR3 is CSVDRGALDTQYF. In nucleotides, the CDR3 is TGCAGCGTTGACCGGGGGGCCCTCGATACGCAGTATTTT. The genes are TRBV29-1 and TRBJ2-3; tentative D call: TRBD2 (7 bases). The V end lost 3 bases, the J end lost 6 bases, and 13 bases lay between the germline ends. Germline V lookup: CDR1 SQVTM, CDR2 ANQGSEA. This CDR3 contains 13 residues.

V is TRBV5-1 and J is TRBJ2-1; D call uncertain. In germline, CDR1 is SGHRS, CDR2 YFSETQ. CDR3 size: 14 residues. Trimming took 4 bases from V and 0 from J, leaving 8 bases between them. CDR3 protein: CASSLRGSYNEQFF. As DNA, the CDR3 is TGCGCCAGCAGCCTCCGCGGCTCCTACAATGAGCAGTTCTTC.

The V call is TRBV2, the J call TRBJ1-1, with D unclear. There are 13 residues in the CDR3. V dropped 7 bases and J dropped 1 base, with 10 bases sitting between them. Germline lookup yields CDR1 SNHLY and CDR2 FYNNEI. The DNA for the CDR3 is TGTGCCAGCATTAAGGACGGGAACACTGAAGCTTTCTTT. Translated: CASIKDGNTEAFF.

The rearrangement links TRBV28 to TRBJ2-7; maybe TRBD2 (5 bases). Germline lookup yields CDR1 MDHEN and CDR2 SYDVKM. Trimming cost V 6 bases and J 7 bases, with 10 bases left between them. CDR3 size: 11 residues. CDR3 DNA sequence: TGTGCCAGCAGCCTTAGGGAGGAGCAGTACTTC. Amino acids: CASSLREEQYF.

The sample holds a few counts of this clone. As DNA, the CDR3 is TGTGCCAGCAGCTTAGTGGGGCTCCACGAGCAGTACTTC. Encoded protein: CASSLVGLHEQYF. This sequence joins TRBV7-9 and TRBJ2-7; D perhaps matches TRBD1 (5 bases). CDR1 SEHNR and CDR2 FQNEAQ come from the germline V gene (reference sequence). There are 13 residues in the CDR3. V lost 1 base, J lost 5 bases, and 9 bases lay in between.

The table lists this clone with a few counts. CDR3 in DNA: TGCGCCAGCAGCCCCCAGGTGCAAGAGACCCAGTACTTC. This codes for CASSPQVQETQYF. The V gene is TRBV5-1, the J gene TRBJ2-5, with no clear D. There are 13 residues in the CDR3. CDR1 SGHRS and CDR2 YFSETQ come from the germline V gene. Trimming shortened V by 4 bases and J by 2 bases, and 9 bases separated the two germline ends.

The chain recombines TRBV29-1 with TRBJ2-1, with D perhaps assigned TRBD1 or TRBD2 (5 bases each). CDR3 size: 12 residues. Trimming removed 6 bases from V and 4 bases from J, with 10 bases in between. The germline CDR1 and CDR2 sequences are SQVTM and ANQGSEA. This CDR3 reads CSVPGPYNEQFF. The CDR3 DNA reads TGCAGCGTACCGGGGCCTTACAATGAGCAGTTCTTC.